This record covers a single T cell receptor beta chain. The antigen it recognizes is unknown. No much larger clone is present one base from it, and per-base qualities are unavailable. Reading from cysteine to phenylalanine, the CDR3 counts 14 amino acids. Kept here is only the CDR3 DNA, which spans 42 bases and is read in frame from base 1. V lost 6 bases and J lost 7 bases, and the count of bases not matched to a germline gene is 8. For CDR1 and CDR2, the germline V gene (reference sequence) lists MNHNY and SVGAGI. These data belong to a study of tumor and adjacent non-tumor tissue in lung cancer (dated by TCRdb to the late 2010s). For the wider study: Of the cohort, 12 patients had adenocarcinoma, 2 had squamous cell carcinoma and 1 had small cell lung cancer. For each patient, one tumor sample and one normal lung sample were taken, giving approximately 33 paired specimens that underwent TCRbeta CDR3 sequencing. A total of around 130,000,000 productive TCRbeta reads were generated by sequencing, corresponding to an average of approximately 4.5 million reads per sample. The study compared bulk TCRbeta repertoires from lung tumor tissue and matched distant non-tumor lung tissue of some 16 lung cancer patients. The roughly 15 enrolled patients, of whom roughly 10 were men and 5 were women, were aged about 30 to 80 years and were diagnosed with TNM stage I to III disease.

RNA was isolated from bulk unsorted tissue, and RNA quality was assessed with a NanoDrop ND-1000 and an Agilent 2100. The normal lung samples consisted of distant non-tumor tissue collected more than 3 cm from the tumor edge. Newly diagnosed lung cancer patients without prior chemotherapy who had been admitted for thoracic surgery in China between August and November 2014 were enrolled as donors. The study excluded patients who had received radiotherapy or chemotherapy before or who had another cancer at the same time. Surgical tissue pieces of roughly 1-2.1 cm3 were preserved in RNAlater solution and stored at -80 °C until use. General conclusions and limits of the study: A significantly larger cumulative share of the repertoire was made up by the top 100 clones in normal lung than in tumor tissue. Peripheral blood was not sequenced, so blood TCRbeta repertoires in these lung cancer patients were not examined. The sequencing platform is not named in the methods, and unique molecular identifiers are not mentioned. Tumor tissue showed significantly higher TCR diversity (inverse Simpson) than normal lung tissue, at about 400 vs 150 (P = 0.0075, Mann-Whitney U test). TCR diversity was significantly higher in younger patients, and higher tumor TCR diversity was associated with shorter overall and disease-free survival. The cohort had only about 14 patients, and the authors noted that larger samples and more detailed clinical data are needed.

The method behind the library was multiplex PCR. Data came from an Illumina HiSeq 2500. TCRbeta libraries were built by three rounds of nested PCR using primers (Table S4), following protocols modified from ARM-PCR. Before sequencing, PCR products of 200-500 bp were cut from the gel and purified using the QIAquick gel extraction kit. From the authors' description of their analysis: Reads were cleaned with Trimmomatic, merged with FLASH into complete CDR3 sequences, and assigned to V(D)J germline segments with MiTCR. VDJtools was used to compute clonal diversity as the inverse Simpson's index. Productive reads were defined as in-frame sequences without a premature stop codon. TCRdb itself trimmed the public reads at Q25 with fastp, ran MiXCR and retained productive beta chains. All rows with the same CDR3 protein become a single entry with the most common DNA and genes. These V and J calls rely on TCRdb rather than the paper's analysis. The sample data list roughly 44,000 distinct CDR3 sequences, and roughly 60% of these were observed just once. Around 20% of the sample goes to the ten largest clones.

The chain is encoded by TRBV6-6 joined to TRBJ1-2, with 10 bases in between that match TRBD1. Specimen: distant non-tumor lung tissue. The origin of this receptor is a woman aged 40 to 50 with non-small cell lung cancer. The DNA reads as follows: TGTGCCAGCAGCCCCGACAGGGGGCCTGGTGGCTACACCTTC. Translated, this gives CASSPDRGPGGYTF.